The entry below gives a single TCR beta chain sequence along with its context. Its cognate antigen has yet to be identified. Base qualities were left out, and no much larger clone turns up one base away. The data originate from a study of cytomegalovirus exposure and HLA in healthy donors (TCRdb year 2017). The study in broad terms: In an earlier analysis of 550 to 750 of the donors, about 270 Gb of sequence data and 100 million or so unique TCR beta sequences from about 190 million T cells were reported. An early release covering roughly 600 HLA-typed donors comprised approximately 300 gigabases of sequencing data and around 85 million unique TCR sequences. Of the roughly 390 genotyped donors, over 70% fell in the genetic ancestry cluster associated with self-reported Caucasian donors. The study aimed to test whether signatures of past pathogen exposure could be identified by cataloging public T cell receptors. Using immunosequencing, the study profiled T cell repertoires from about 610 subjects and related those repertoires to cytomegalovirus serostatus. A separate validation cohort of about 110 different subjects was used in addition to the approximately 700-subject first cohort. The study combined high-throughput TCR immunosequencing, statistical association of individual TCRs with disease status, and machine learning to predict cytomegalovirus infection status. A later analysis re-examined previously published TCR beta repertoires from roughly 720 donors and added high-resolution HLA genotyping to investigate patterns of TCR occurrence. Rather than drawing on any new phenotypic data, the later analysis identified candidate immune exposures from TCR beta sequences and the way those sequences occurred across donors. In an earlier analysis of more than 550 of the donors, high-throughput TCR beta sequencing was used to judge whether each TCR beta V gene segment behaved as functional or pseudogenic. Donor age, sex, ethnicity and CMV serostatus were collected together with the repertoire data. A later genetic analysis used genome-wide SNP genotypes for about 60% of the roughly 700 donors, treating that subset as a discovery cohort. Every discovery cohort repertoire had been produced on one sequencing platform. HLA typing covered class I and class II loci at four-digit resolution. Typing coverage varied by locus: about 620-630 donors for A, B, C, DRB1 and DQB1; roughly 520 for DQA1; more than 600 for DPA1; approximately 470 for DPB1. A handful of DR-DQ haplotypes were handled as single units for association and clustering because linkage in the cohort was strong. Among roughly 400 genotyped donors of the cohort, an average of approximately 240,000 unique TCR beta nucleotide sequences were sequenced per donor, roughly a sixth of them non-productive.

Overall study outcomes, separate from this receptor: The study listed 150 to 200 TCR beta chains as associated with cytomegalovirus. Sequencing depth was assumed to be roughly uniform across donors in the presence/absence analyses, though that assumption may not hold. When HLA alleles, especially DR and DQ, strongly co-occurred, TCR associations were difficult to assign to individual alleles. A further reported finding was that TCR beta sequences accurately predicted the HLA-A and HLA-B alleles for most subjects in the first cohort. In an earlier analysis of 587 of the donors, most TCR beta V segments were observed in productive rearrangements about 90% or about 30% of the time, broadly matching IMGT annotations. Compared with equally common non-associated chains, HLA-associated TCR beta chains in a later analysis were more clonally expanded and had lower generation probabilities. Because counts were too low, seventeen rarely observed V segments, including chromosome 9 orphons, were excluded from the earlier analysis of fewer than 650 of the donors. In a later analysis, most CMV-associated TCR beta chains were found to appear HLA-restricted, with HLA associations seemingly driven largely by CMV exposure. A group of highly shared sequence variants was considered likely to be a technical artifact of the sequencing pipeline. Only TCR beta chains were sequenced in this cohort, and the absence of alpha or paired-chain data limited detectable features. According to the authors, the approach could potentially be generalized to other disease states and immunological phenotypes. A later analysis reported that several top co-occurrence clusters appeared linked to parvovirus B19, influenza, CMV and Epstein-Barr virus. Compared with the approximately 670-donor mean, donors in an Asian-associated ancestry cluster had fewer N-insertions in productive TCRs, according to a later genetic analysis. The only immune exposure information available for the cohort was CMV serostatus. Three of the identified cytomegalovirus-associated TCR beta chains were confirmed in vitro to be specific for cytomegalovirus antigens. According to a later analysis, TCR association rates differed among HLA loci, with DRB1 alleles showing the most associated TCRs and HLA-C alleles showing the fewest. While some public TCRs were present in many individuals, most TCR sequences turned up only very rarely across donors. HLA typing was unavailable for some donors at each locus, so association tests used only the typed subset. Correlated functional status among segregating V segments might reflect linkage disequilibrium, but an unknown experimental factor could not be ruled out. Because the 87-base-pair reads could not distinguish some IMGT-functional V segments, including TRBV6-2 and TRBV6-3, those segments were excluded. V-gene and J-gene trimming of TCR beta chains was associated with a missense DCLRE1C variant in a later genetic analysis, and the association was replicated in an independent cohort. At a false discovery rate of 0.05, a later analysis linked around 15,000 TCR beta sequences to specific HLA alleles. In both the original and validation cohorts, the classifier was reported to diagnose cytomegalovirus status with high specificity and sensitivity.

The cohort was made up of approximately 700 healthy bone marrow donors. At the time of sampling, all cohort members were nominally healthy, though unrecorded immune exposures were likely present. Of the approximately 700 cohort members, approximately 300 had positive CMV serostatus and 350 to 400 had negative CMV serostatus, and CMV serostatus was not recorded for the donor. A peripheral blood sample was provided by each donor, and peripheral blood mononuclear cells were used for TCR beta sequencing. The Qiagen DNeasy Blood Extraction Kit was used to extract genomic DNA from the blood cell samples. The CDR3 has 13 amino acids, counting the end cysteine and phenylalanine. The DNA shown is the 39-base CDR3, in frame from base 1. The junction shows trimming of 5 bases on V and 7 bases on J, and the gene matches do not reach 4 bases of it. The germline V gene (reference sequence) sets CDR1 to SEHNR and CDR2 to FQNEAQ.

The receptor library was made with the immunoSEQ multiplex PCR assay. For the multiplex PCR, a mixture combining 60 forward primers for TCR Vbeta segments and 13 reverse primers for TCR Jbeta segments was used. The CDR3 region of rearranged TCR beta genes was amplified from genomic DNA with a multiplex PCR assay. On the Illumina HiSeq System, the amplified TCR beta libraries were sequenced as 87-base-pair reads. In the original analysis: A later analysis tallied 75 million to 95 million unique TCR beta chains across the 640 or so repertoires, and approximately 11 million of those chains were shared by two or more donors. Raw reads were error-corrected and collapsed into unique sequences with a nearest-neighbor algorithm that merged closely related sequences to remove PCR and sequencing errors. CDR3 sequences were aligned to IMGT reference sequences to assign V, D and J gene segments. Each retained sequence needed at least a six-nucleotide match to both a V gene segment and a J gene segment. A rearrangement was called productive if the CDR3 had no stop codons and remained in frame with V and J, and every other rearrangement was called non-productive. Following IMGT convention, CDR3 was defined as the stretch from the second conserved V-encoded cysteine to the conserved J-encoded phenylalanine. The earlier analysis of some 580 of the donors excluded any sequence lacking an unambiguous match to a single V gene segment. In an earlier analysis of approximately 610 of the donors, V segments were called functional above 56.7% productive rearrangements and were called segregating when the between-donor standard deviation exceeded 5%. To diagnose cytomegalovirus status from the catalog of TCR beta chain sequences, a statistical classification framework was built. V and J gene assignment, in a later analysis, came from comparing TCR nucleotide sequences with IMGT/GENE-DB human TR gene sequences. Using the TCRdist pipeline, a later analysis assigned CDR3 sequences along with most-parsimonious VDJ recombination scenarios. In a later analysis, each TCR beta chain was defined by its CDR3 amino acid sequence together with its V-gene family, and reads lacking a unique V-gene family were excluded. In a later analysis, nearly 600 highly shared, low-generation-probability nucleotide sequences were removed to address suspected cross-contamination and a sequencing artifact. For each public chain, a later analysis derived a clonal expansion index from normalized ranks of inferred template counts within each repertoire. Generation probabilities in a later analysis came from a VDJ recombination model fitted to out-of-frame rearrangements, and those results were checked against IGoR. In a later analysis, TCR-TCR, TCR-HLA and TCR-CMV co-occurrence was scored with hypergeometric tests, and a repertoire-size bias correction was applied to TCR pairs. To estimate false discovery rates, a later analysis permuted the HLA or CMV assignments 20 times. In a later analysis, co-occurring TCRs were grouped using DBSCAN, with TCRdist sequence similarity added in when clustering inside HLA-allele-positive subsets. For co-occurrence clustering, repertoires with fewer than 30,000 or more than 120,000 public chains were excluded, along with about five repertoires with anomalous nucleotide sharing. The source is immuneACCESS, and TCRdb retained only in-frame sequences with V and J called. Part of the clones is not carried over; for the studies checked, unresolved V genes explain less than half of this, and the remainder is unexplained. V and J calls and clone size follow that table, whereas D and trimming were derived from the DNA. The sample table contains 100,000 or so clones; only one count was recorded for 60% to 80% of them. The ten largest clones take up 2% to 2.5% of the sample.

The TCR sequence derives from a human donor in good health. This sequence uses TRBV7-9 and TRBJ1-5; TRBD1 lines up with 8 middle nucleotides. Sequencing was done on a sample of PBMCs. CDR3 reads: CASSPGGRQPQHF. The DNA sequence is TGTGCCAGCAGCCCAGGGGGCAGGCAGCCCCAGCATTTT.